This T cell receptor beta chain appears in the sequencing data of a study of blood T cell repertoires in COVID-19. CDR3 length: 15 residues. Germline CDR1 reads LGHNA; CDR2 reads YSLEER. With V trimmed by 5 bases and J by 6 bases, 9 bases remained unmatched. Clinical histories supplied by participants themselves formed the basis of cohort assignment. This clone has only one observation. Original processing notes: Reference gene primers were amplified, and this amplification served to estimate nucleated cell counts. Sequenced by immunoSEQ multiplex PCR; TCRdb stores in-frame clones only, minus some. D and trimming were read from the DNA, whereas the V and J calls and clone size are those reported in that table. The sample lists around 200,000 clones, about 88% occurring once.

The chain recombines TRBV4-3 with TRBJ2-7, with 11 bases that match TRBD1. This TCR came from a woman in her 30s who had recovered from COVID-19. Sequences were obtained from PBMCs or T cells enriched from blood (not recorded which). In DNA form, the CDR3 reads TGCGCCAGCAGCTCCTTAGCGGACAGGGGGCGCGAGCAGTACTTC. As protein: CASSSLADRGREQYF.